This T cell receptor (beta chain) was recorded in a study of PD-L1 blockade in urothelial cancer. Across the whole study: The analyses of blood took place 3 weeks (second dose) and 6 weeks after treatment start.

The V end was cut by 0 bases, the J end by 1 base, with 11 bases between. The CDR3 sequence is 15 residues long. Germline-derived CDR1 and CDR2 are SGHRS and YFSETQ. Generated by immunoSEQ multiplex PCR, the TCRdb table keeps only in-frame clones and is missing some. The sample has approximately 46,000 clones, 70% to 85% seen once. The rearrangement joins TRBV5-1 to TRBJ2-7; the D gene is possibly TRBD2 (5 bases). Sequencing was performed on PBMCs, taken around atezolizumab (anti-PD-L1) treatment. This TCR was recovered from a man aged 65-85 years with urothelial cancer. The CDR3 region has the DNA TGCGCCAGCAGCTTGGGTGGGAGTTTGTCCTACGAGCAGTACTTC. It encodes CASSLGGSLSYEQYF.